The present entry profiles one TCR beta chain with its context. Its matching antigen is unknown. This entry belongs to a study of T-cell memory formation after mild COVID-19. Study-level points and caveats: Among clones contracting day 15 to 85, CD4/CD8 was balanced, whereas later expanders leaned CD4+. Cross-reactive memory seemingly joined, as some responding clones were found in pre-infection memory.

TCRdb reprocessed the 5' RACE reads via MiXCR and lists one record per CDR3 protein. The sample holds roughly 400,000 distinct CDR3 sequences, 20% to 25% seen once. Germline V gene sequence: CDR1 SGHVS, CDR2 FQNEAQ. The CDR3 is 15 amino acids. The V segment lost 4 bases and the J segment 5 bases; nucleotides outside the gene matches: 6. The sequenced material came from PBMCs or a T cell subset sorted from them (not recorded which). The rearrangement joins TRBV7-8 to TRBJ2-7; TRBD2 agrees at 12 bases. The source is an adult woman who had mild COVID-19 (a few samples of this study predate the infection). Cell type and time point are not known. CDR3 DNA sequence: TGTGCCAGCAGCTCCTCGACTAGCGGGAGAAACGAGCAGTACTTC. This encodes CASSSSTSGRNEQYF.